The 3 T cell receptor beta chains reported below all come from one sample, sequenced in a study of identical twins. MiXCR was run by TCRdb on the 5' RACE reads, yielding one entry per CDR3 protein. The sample contains 1,800,000 or so distinct CDR3 sequences, about 32% of which appear only once. The source material was cord blood. The receptors shown here come from a newborn girl in good health.

The chain couples TRBV30 to TRBJ1-2; no definite D call. This CDR3 spans 11 amino acids. The germline V and J ends were trimmed by 2 bases and 3 bases, with 4 bases remaining between them. The V gene's germline CDR1 is GTSNPN and CDR2 SVGIG (reference sequence). CDR3 coding DNA: TGTGCCTGGAGTTTGCACTATGGCTACACCTTC. Its protein product is CAWSLHYGYTF.

The V call is TRBV20-1, the J call TRBJ2-2, with TRBD2 as a possible D gene (7 bases). CDR1 and CDR2 from the germline V gene are DFQATT and SNEGSKA (reference sequence). This CDR3 has 14 amino acids. V lost 4 bases to trimming and J lost 6 bases, with 15 bases between them. The CDR3: CSAIRGGTAGELFF. The CDR3 DNA reads TGCAGTGCTATTAGGGGGGGGACGGCCGGGGAGCTGTTTTTT.

The chain couples TRBV12-3 or TRBV12-4 to TRBJ2-1, with TRBD2 matching over 15 bases. The last part of the DNA fits TRBJ2-7 better; the J call may be wrong. This CDR3 region has 18 residues. The DNA of the CDR3 is TGTGCCAGCAGTTTCGGGACTAGCGGGGGGCGCCGCTACAATGAGCAGTACTTC. This gives the protein CASSFGTSGGRRYNEQYF.